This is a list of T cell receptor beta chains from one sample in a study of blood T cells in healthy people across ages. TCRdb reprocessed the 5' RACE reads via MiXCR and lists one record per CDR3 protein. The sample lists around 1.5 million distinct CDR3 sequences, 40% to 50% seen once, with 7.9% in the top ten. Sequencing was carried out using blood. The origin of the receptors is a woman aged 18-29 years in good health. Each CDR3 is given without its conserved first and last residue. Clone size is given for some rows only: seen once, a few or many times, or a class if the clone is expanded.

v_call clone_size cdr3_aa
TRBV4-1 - ASSQDRDRPQH
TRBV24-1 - ATGTGVYNEQF
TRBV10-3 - AIRNGQGLDYEQY
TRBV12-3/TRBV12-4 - ASSLVGTVNQPQH
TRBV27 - ASSLSGLAGDSTGELF
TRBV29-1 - SVDDRGPSGYT
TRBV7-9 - ASSFGLASGETQY
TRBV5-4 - AGKQGATGTDTQY
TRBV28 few ASRPRQYEQY
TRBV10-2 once AITPDSVDTQY
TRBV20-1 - SARDQQAAWETQY
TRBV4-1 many ASSQGSNEQF
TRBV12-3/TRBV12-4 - ASRSGRGGYNEQF
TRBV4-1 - ASSHGRLAGEETQY
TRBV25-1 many ASSISDREKGYT
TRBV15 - ATTLGLVLGTDTQY
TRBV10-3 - ATQGSGGETQY
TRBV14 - ASSQGGSREQY
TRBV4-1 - ASSPRIGIYEQY
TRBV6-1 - ASSETRARYGYT
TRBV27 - ASSPRGDNSDTQY
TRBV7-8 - ASSLGTSGSGGTQY
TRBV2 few ASTPGASYNEQF
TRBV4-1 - ASSQETGGAYGYT